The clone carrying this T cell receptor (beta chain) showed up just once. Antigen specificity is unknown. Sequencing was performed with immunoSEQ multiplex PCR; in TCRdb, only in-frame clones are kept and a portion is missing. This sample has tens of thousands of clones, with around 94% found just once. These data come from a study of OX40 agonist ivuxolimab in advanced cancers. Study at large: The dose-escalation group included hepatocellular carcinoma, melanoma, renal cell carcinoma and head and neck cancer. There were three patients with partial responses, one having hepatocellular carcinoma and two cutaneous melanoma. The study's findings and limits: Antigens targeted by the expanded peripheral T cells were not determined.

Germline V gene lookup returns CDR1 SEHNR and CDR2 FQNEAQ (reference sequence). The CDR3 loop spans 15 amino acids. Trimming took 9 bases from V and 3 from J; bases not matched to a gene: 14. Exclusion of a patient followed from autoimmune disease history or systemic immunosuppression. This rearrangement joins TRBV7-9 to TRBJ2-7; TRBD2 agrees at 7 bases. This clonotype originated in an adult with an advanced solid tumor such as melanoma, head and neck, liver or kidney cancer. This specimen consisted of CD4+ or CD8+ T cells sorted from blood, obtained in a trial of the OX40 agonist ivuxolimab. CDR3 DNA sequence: TGTGCCAGTTCCCTGCCCCCGGGAGGCCTCTACGAGCAGTACTTC. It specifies CASSLPPGGLYEQYF.